A few counts support the clone carrying this TCR beta chain. What it binds is not known. CDR3 size: 12 residues. The germline V gene has CDR1 DFQATT and CDR2 SNEGSKA (reference sequence). V dropped 5 bases and J dropped 5 bases, with 13 bases sitting between them. This specimen comes from a study of T cell repertoires in cytomegalovirus infection. Overall study context: Use of recently identified HLA-C-restricted and well-studied HLA-B-restricted CMV epitopes was part of the study. TCR beta signatures that were public indicated CMV infection and matching HLA type.

Study-wide results and limits: The ex vivo response was dominated by HLA-C-restricted CMV-specific TCR beta clonotypes. Adding up the frequency of public TCR beta families identified people who carried CMV plus the relevant HLA.

TCRdb reprocessed the reads with MiXCR, giving one entry per CDR3 protein. The sample yields about 70,000 distinct CDR3 sequences, 20% seen once. This TCR came from a human donor in good health (CMV status not recorded). Some clones in this sample may be carry-over from other donors' samples. Sequencing was performed on CD8+ T cells from cultured PBMCs, taken from culture after CMV antigen stimulation. The V gene is TRBV20-1, the J gene TRBJ2-7; perhaps TRBD1 as D (6 bases). The CDR3 DNA sequence: TGCAGTGCTGAACAGGGTTCCAACGAGCAGTACTTC. It codes for CSAEQGSNEQYF.